Detailed here is one TCR beta chain. The source of the sample is a study of cytomegalovirus exposure and HLA in healthy donors. The length of the CDR3 is 15 residues. Germline CDR1 is SGDLS and CDR2 is YYNGEE. The germline V and J ends were trimmed by 4 bases and 4 bases, with 17 bases remaining between them. Primers: 60 Vbeta forward and 13 Jbeta reverse. TCRdb keeps only in-frame clones here, not all; method: immunoSEQ multiplex PCR. The sample consists of about 160,000 clones, approximately 76% of them appearing once. This TCR was recovered from a man in his fifties or sixties in good health and CMV-seronegative. The J gene is TRBJ1-2, the V gene TRBV9; D is uncertain. The specimen sequenced was PBMCs. CDR3 residues: CASSPPPGLSYGYTF. In DNA, the CDR3 is TGTGCCAGCAGCCCCCCCCCAGGACTGAGCTATGGCTACACCTTC.